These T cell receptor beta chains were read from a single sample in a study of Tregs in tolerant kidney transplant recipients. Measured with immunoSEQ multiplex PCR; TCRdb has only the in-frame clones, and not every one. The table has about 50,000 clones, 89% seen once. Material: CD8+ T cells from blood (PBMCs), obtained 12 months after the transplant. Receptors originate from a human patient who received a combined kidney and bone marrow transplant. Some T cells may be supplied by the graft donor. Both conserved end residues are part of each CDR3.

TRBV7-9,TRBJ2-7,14,CASSAGTAAYEQYF
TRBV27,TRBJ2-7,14,CASNILAGVSEQYF
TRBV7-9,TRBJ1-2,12,CASSGQEGGYTF
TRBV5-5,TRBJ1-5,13,CASSLGGGQPQHF
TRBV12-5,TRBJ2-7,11,CASGVGAFYYF
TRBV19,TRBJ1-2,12,CASSMGGYGYTF
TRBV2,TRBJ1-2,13,CASIGGDNYGYTF
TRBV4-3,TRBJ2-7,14,CASSQDRREYEQYF
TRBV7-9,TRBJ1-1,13,CASSLSQRDEAFF
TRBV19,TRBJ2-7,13,CATKAQDYYEQYF
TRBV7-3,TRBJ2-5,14,CASSFGPTQETQYF
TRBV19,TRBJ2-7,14,CASSIASGTYEQYF
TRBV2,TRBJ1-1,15,CASTRARGLNTEAFF
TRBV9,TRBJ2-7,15,CASSVGAGVVYEQYF
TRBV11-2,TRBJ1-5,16,CASSPVGRWSNQPQHF
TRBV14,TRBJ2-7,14,CASSPRPSRGEQYF
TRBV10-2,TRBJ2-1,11,CASTQAGEQFF
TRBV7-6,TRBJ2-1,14,CASSRDRALDEQFF
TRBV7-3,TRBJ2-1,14,CASSPSASYNEQFF
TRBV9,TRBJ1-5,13,CASSPGGSQPQHF
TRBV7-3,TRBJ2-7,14,CASSLSTGSYEQYF
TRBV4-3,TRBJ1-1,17,CASSQDDRAQVNTEAFF
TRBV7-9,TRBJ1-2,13,CASSTRGIDYYTF
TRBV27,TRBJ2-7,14,CASSLAGGPYEQYF
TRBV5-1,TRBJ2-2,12,CASSLVVGELFF
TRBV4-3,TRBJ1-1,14,CASSQDEVGRGAFF
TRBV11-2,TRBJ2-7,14,CASSLVTYPYEQYF
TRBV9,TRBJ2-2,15,CASSVEAANTGELFF
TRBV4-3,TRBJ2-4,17,CASSLGTSGRSKNIQYF
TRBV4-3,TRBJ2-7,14,CASSQSWGGYEQYF
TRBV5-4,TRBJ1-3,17,CASSLEEGQGSGNTIYF
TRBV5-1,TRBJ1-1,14,CASSPEGRRSEAFF
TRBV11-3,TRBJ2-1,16,CASSLVGTSGRATEFF
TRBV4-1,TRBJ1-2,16,CASSQDRGATFYGYTF
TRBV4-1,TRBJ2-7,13,CASSHGQSYEQYF
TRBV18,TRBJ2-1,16,CASSPGSAPPYNEQFF
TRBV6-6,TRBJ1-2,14,CASSYSPVNYGYTF
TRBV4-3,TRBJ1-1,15,CASSQDYSMNTEAFF
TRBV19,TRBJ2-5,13,CASSLWAGETQYF
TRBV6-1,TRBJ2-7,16,CASRGSSGGVFYEQYF
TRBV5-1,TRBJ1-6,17,CASSSGQGATYNSPLHF